The 29 T cell receptor beta chains in this list originate from one sample, sequenced in a study of blood T cell repertoires in COVID-19. Clones were sequenced by immunoSEQ multiplex PCR, and TCRdb holds only the in-frame ones, with some missing. The sample holds more than 130,000 clones, 85% to 90% seen once. Material: peripheral blood. These receptors all stem from a middle-aged woman with acute or convalescent COVID-19.

J is TRBJ2-5 and V is TRBV5-1; TRBD2 aligns across 9 bases. V lost 0 bases and J lost 2; bases outside the gene matches: 2. Germline V gives CDR1 SGHRS, CDR2 YFSETQ. The CDR3 is 15 amino acids. In nucleotides, the CDR3 is TGCGCCAGCAGCTTGGAGACTAGCGGACAAGAGACCCAGTACTTC. Its translation: CASSLETSGQETQYF.

The J gene is TRBJ2-1, the V gene TRBV7-2, with D maybe TRBD2 (6 bases). Germline V gene lookup returns CDR1 SGHTA and CDR2 FQGNSA. CDR3 length: 15 amino acids. Trimming pared 2 bases from V and 5 bases from J, leaving 13 bases between. CDR3 sequence: CASSLWRGINNEQFF. CDR3 bases: TGTGCCAGCAGCTTATGGCGGGGAATCAACAATGAGCAGTTCTTC.

This sequence joins TRBV13 and TRBJ2-1; TRBD2 is a possible D gene (5 bases). The CDR3 extends over 11 amino acids. Germline loops: CDR1 PRHDT, CDR2 FYEKMQ (reference sequence). V was trimmed by 5 bases and J by 10 bases, leaving 9 bases between them. The DNA for the CDR3 is TGTGCCAGCAGCCTTGGGGAGGAGCAGTTCTTC. Translated: CASSLGEEQFF.

The rearrangement uses TRBV7-9 and TRBJ2-7; maybe TRBD2 (5 bases). This CDR3 has 17 amino acids. The germline gives CDR1 SEHNR, CDR2 FQNEAQ (reference sequence). With 0 bases removed from V and 2 bases from J, the gap between germline ends came to 17 bases. The CDR3 nucleotides read TGTGCCAGCAGCTTAGCGGAGAGCGGCCACGGGGCCTACGAGCAGTACTTC. Amino acids: CASSLAESGHGAYEQYF. Full variable domain (remainder filled in from reference TRBV7-9 and TRBJ2-7): DTGVSQNPRHKITKRGQNVTFRCDPISEHNRLYWYRQTLGQGPEFLTYFQNEAQLEKSRLLSDRFSAERPKGSFSTLEIQRTEQGDSAMYLCASSLAESGHGAYEQYFGPGTRLTVT.

The J gene is TRBJ2-3, the V gene TRBV5-4; 9 bases agree with TRBD1. Germline-derived CDR1 and CDR2 are SGHNT and YYREEE (reference sequence). This CDR3 is built from 13 residues. Trimming cost V 4 bases and J 6 bases; bases outside gene matches: 3. CDR3 in DNA: TGTGCCAGCAGCCGGACAGGGGTTGATACGCAGTATTTT. Its translation: CASSRTGVDTQYF.

J is TRBJ2-7 and V is TRBV21-1; no check of the table's D call, TRBD2, against the DNA was made. TRBV21-1 is assigned pseudogene status. The length of the CDR3 is 19 residues. CDR3 DNA sequence: TGTGCCAGCAGCTACCTCTTTTTTAGCGGGAGAACCCCCCTATACGAGCAGTACTTC. Translated: CASSYLFFSGRTPLYEQYF.

The genes are TRBV21-1 and TRBJ2-7; TRBD1, the D gene given by the table, was not confirmed from the DNA. TRBV21-1 is noted as a pseudogene. CDR3 length equals 16 residues. The CDR3 DNA follows: TGTGCCAGCAGCAAAGCCTCGGCCAGGGCCTCCTACGAGCAGTACTTC. Its translation is CASSKASARASYEQYF.

The chain combines TRBV9 with TRBJ2-3; the D gene is possibly TRBD1 (5 bases). Trimming shortened V by 4 bases and J by 3 bases, and 15 bases separated the two germline ends. This CDR3 contains 15 residues. CDR1 is SGDLS, CDR2 YYNGEE, per germline. The CDR3 nucleotides read TGTGCCAGCAGCTTCAGGGTATCGGAGACAGATACGCAGTATTTT. Protein: CASSFRVSETDTQYF.

The chain links TRBV7-6 to TRBJ1-4; tentatively, D is TRBD1 (5 bases). The V and J ends lost 2 bases and 5 bases respectively, with 15 bases between them. This CDR3 is built from 16 residues. Germline-derived CDR1 and CDR2 are SGHVS and FNYEAQ. CDR3 in DNA: TGTGCCAGCAGCTTAATGCCCGGGGGTGAGAATGAAAAACTGTTTTTT. This encodes CASSLMPGGENEKLFF.

V and J are TRBV12-3 or TRBV12-4 and TRBJ2-7; no reliable D call. Between the trimmed V and J ends, which lost 6 bases and 1 base, there was a span of 10 bases. CDR3 size: 13 residues. The CDR3 DNA is TGTGCCAGCAGCTTGACTGGATCCTACGAGCAGTACTTC. It specifies CASSLTGSYEQYF.

The chain uses TRBV7-2 and TRBJ2-7; D might be TRBD1 (5 bases). The CDR3 has 12 residues. The germline V gene has CDR1 SGHTA and CDR2 FQGNSA. Trimming cost V 5 bases and J 5 bases, with 10 bases left between them. The DNA for the CDR3 is TGTGCCAGCAGCACCAGGACACACGAGCAGTACTTC. Translating gives CASSTRTHEQYF. The full variable domain, its missing parts supplied by reference TRBV7-2 and TRBJ2-7, is GAGVSQSPSNKVTEKGKDVELRCDPISGHTALYWYRQSLGQGLEFLIYFQGNSAPDKSGLPSDRFSAERTGGSVSTLTIQRTQQEDSAVYLCASSTRTHEQYFGPGTRLTVT.

The CDR3 here is CAWSGGDQPQHF. CDR3 bases: TGTGCCTGGAGTGGCGGGGATCAGCCCCAGCATTTT. The chain recombines TRBV30 with TRBJ1-5; D is ambiguous. Trimming shortened V by 1 base and J by 5 bases, and 6 bases separated the two germline ends. The CDR3 extends over 12 amino acids. Germline V gene data show CDR1 as GTSNPN and CDR2 as SVGIG (reference sequence).

This clone was detected a few times. The chain uses TRBV9 and TRBJ2-3, with a weak D call TRBD2 (6 bases). The V end lost 5 bases, the J end lost 6 bases, and 13 bases lay between the germline ends. Per the germline V gene, CDR1 is SGDLS and CDR2 is YYNGEE. There are 13 residues in the CDR3. The CDR3 region is CASSATRADTQYF. The CDR3 DNA is TGTGCCAGCAGTGCGACTAGGGCGGATACGCAGTATTTT.

The rearrangement uses TRBV30 and TRBJ2-7, with TRBD2 as a possible D gene (5 bases). The CDR3 sequence is 15 residues long. V was shortened by 0 bases and J by 0 bases, with 12 bases between the two germline ends. CDR1 and CDR2 from the germline V gene are GTSNPN and SVGIG (reference sequence). CDR3 coding DNA: TGTGCCTGGAGTGTCCTCGGGGAGACCTCCTACGAGCAGTACTTC. Amino acids: CAWSVLGETSYEQYF.

V is TRBV7-2 and J is TRBJ2-3; 7 nucleotides agree with TRBD1. The V segment lost 6 bases and the J segment 5 bases; nucleotides outside the gene matches: 5. The germline V gene encodes CDR1 SGHTA and CDR2 FQGNSA. The length of the CDR3 is 13 residues. The CDR3 spells CASRTGSGDTQYF. In DNA, the CDR3 is TGTGCCAGCAGGACAGGGTCTGGAGATACGCAGTATTTT.

V usage is TRBV4-1 and J usage is TRBJ1-1; the match to TRBD1 covers 7 bases. Germline CDR1 MGHRA, CDR2 YSYEKL. This CDR3 spans 15 amino acids. V gave up 4 bases and J gave up 6 bases; unmatched junction bases: 11. CDR3 sequence reads: CASSRGEGTVSEAFF. Written as DNA, the CDR3 is TGCGCCAGCAGCCGAGGAGAGGGGACAGTGTCTGAAGCTTTCTTT.

This rearrangement joins TRBV5-1 to TRBJ2-1, with 13 bases identical to TRBD2. Per germline, CDR1 SGHRS and CDR2 YFSETQ. Trimming took 0 bases from V and 2 from J; bases not matched to a gene: 5. This CDR3 has 18 residues. The CDR3: CASSLVGLAGVAYNEQFF. DNA for the CDR3: TGCGCCAGCAGCTTGGTCGGACTAGCGGGAGTAGCCTACAATGAGCAGTTCTTC.

The rearrangement links TRBV5-6 to TRBJ1-2; TRBD1 matches 7 bases. The CDR3 totals 16 residues. Germline V gene lookup returns CDR1 SGHDT and CDR2 YYEEEE. J gave up 8 bases and V 4 bases, and 17 bases lay outside the gene matches. The CDR3 here is CASSPPGQLKSGGYTF. In nucleotides, the CDR3 is TGTGCCAGCAGCCCGCCGGGACAGCTGAAAAGCGGAGGCTACACCTTC.

The V and J genes are TRBV5-6 and TRBJ2-1; D might be TRBD2 (6 bases). Trimming left V 5 bases short and J 7 bases short, with 22 bases between. The CDR3 is 16 residues long. Germline V gene data show CDR1 as SGHDT and CDR2 as YYEEEE. CDR3 DNA: TGTGCCAGCAGTCGGGTGCCGGGAGCCGTATTAAATGAGCAGTTCTTC. It encodes CASSRVPGAVLNEQFF.

V gene TRBV18 combines with J gene TRBJ2-1; 7 bases line up with TRBD2. The ends lost 2 bases at V and 6 bases at J; junction bases unmatched: 10. The CDR3 is 16 amino acids. Germline lookup yields CDR1 KGHSH and CDR2 LQKENI. The CDR3 is CASSPYRPPGGNEQFF. The CDR3 DNA is TGTGCCAGCTCACCATACCGGCCGCCGGGAGGCAATGAGCAGTTCTTC. The variable domain in full, completed from reference TRBV18 and TRBJ2-1, reads NAGVMQNPRHLVRRRGQEARLRCSPMKGHSHVYWYRQLPEEGLKFMVYLQKENIIDESGMPKERFSAEFPKEGPSILRIQQVVRGDSAAYFCASSPYRPPGGNEQFFGPGTRLTVL.

The chain combines TRBV24-1 with TRBJ2-1; TRBD1 aligns across 8 bases. The CDR3 runs to 14 residues. With V trimmed by 7 bases and J by 5 bases, 6 bases remained unmatched. Germline lookup yields CDR1 KGHDR and CDR2 SFDVKD. CDR3 nucleotides: TGTGCCACCAGGGGGTTGACAGGGGACAATGAGCAGTTCTTC. Translation: CATRGLTGDNEQFF.

The chain has TRBV13 and TRBJ1-2; 10 bases match TRBD1. Trimming removed 7 bases from V and 4 bases from J; junction bases left unmatched: 9. This CDR3 contains 15 residues. Germline values: CDR1 PRHDT, CDR2 FYEKMQ (reference sequence). CDR3 sequence reads: CASIEGTGDAYGYTF. The DNA of the CDR3 is TGTGCCAGCATAGAAGGGACAGGGGACGCCTATGGCTACACCTTC.

The rearrangement links TRBV19 to TRBJ2-4; the D gene is possibly TRBD1 (5 bases). Per the germline V gene, CDR1 is LNHDA and CDR2 is SQIVND (reference sequence). The V end was cut by 5 bases, the J end by 8 bases, with 22 bases between. The length of the CDR3 is 16 residues. The CDR3 DNA sequence: TGTGCCAGTAGTCCCCTTTTGGGGTCAGGGATGGACATTCAGTACTTC. It encodes CASSPLLGSGMDIQYF. The variable domain in full, completed from reference TRBV19 and TRBJ2-4, reads DGGITQSPKYLFRKEGQNVTLSCEQNLNHDAMYWYRQDPGQGLRLIYYSQIVNDFQKGDIAEGYSVSREKKESFPLTVTSAQKNPTAFYLCASSPLLGSGMDIQYFGAGTRLSVL.

The CDR3 region is CASSLGREAGNTIYF. The DNA for the CDR3 is TGCGCCAGCTCCCTTGGCCGGGAGGCTGGAAACACCATATATTTT. The V and J genes are TRBV23-1 and TRBJ1-3, with D unclear. TRBV23-1 is an ORF; its function is uncertain. V lost 8 bases, J lost 2 bases, and 16 bases lay in between. The CDR3 totals 15 residues.

As regards this clone: An end of the junction differs from the germline gene, which may be a read error. The V and J genes are TRBV27 and TRBJ2-7; 13 bases are shared with TRBD2. The CDR3 runs 16 residues. Germline V lookup: CDR1 MNHEY, CDR2 SMNVEV (reference sequence). CDR3 in DNA: TGTGCCACCAGTCCCGGGACTAGCGGGGTCTCCTACGAGCAGTACTTC. It translates to CATSPGTSGVSYEQYF.

The rearrangement joins TRBV2 to TRBJ2-5; 13 bases fit TRBD2. J gave up 5 bases and V 3 bases, and 3 bases lay outside the gene matches. The CDR3 sequence is 15 residues long. Germline CDR1 and CDR2: SNHLY and FYNNEI. The DNA for the CDR3 is TGTGCCAGCAGTGATAGGACTAGCGGGAGTGAGACCCAGTACTTC. Translated, it gives CASSDRTSGSETQYF.

The CDR3 DNA follows: TGTGCCAGCAGTGGAGACAGCTTCTATGGCTACACCTTC. Encoded protein: CASSGDSFYGYTF. The chain links TRBV2 to TRBJ1-2; D is perhaps TRBD1 (5 bases). This CDR3 region has 13 residues. From germline, CDR1 is SNHLY and CDR2 FYNNEI. V was pared by 4 bases and J by 4 bases, with 10 bases between.

This chain connects TRBV19 to TRBJ2-1; unclear D gene. This CDR3 has 15 amino acids. The V gene lost 7 bases and the J gene lost 1 base, with 14 bases spanning the gap. Germline loops: CDR1 LNHDA, CDR2 SQIVND (reference sequence). DNA for the CDR3: TGTGCCAGTACCGCCATTGGGCAGTCCTACAATGAGCAGTTCTTC. Encoded protein: CASTAIGQSYNEQFF. The entire variable domain, with the rest obtained from reference TRBV19 and TRBJ2-1, is as follows: DGGITQSPKYLFRKEGQNVTLSCEQNLNHDAMYWYRQDPGQGLRLIYYSQIVNDFQKGDIAEGYSVSREKKESFPLTVTSAQKNPTAFYLCASTAIGQSYNEQFFGPGTRLTVL.

J is TRBJ1-5 and V is TRBV27; D not resolved. Per the germline V gene, CDR1 is MNHEY and CDR2 is SMNVEV (reference sequence). The V end lost 5 bases, the J end lost 0 bases, and 14 bases lay between the germline ends. This CDR3 region has 16 residues. The CDR3 protein is CASSPGRAISNQPQHF. The CDR3 region has the DNA TGTGCCAGCAGTCCGGGGAGGGCTATTAGCAATCAGCCCCAGCATTTT.